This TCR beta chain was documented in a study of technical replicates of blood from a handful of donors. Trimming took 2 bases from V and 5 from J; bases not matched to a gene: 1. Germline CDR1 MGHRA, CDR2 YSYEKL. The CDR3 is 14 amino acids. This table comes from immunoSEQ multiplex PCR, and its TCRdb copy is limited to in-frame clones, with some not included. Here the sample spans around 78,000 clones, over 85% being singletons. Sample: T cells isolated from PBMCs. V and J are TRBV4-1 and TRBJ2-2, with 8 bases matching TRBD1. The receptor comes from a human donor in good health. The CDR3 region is CASSQTGGTGELFF. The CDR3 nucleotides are TGCGCCAGCAGCCAAACAGGGGGGACCGGGGAGCTGTTTTTT.